The 14 T cell receptor beta chains in this list originate from one sample, sequenced in a study of blood T cell repertoires in COVID-19. Sequencing was performed with immunoSEQ multiplex PCR; in TCRdb, only in-frame clones are kept and a portion is missing. Of 150,000 to 200,000 clones in the sample, about nine tenths were seen once. Material for sequencing was peripheral blood. Receptor source: a man aged 35-49 years with acute or convalescent COVID-19.

This clone was picked up one time. The chain couples TRBV7-2 to TRBJ2-3; a weak D match, TRBD1 (6 bases). Trimming removed 4 bases at V and 0 bases at J, with 11 bases between. The CDR3 is made up of 15 amino acids. In germline, CDR1 is SGHTA, CDR2 FQGNSA. CDR3 residues: CASSSQGSSTDTQYF. In nucleotides, the CDR3 is TGTGCCAGCAGCTCCCAGGGGAGCAGCACAGATACGCAGTATTTT.

J is TRBJ2-5 and V is TRBV28; 10 positions agree with TRBD2. From germline, CDR1 is MDHEN and CDR2 SYDVKM. V lost 4 bases and J lost 5; bases outside the gene matches: 7. The CDR3 runs to 15 residues. CDR3 amino acids: CASSSQRGGRETQYF. The DNA of the CDR3 is TGTGCCAGCAGTTCTCAGCGGGGGGGCAGGGAGACCCAGTACTTC.

The chain carries TRBV30 and TRBJ2-1; 10 nucleotides line up with TRBD2. With V trimmed by 2 bases and J by 6 bases, 7 bases remained unmatched. CDR1 is GTSNPN, CDR2 SVGIG, per germline (reference sequence). This CDR3 is built from 15 residues. CDR3 loop: CAWSRAQRGGNEQFF. CDR3 bases: TGTGCCTGGAGTCGGGCTCAGCGGGGGGGCAATGAGCAGTTCTTC.

V gene TRBV7-2 combines with J gene TRBJ1-5; D is possibly TRBD1 (5 bases). The V gene lost 2 bases and the J gene lost 6 bases, with 14 bases spanning the gap. The CDR3 length is 15 residues. The germline CDR1 and CDR2 sequences are SGHTA and FQGNSA. CDR3 nucleotides: TGTGCCAGCAGCTTATTTTCGGGGGGTGGTCAGCCCCAGCATTTT. Its protein product is CASSLFSGGGQPQHF.

V and J are TRBV12-3 or TRBV12-4 and TRBJ1-1; D perhaps matches TRBD1 (5 bases). V shed 3 bases and J shed 4 bases, with 9 bases lying between them. The CDR3 is 13 residues long. CDR3 sequence (DNA): TGTGCCAGCAGTTTTCACGGGGGCACTGAAGCTTTCTTT. Translated, it gives CASSFHGGTEAFF.

The chain couples TRBV28 to TRBJ2-7, with D hard to call. Trimming stripped 5 bases from V and 0 bases from J, with 8 bases between. Germline CDR1 MDHEN, CDR2 SYDVKM. The CDR3 is 13 amino acids. The CDR3 is CASSPPSSYEQYF. The CDR3, as DNA: TGTGCCAGCAGTCCTCCCAGCTCCTACGAGCAGTACTTC. Looking up the rest from reference TRBV28 and TRBJ2-7 gives the full variable domain: DVKVTQSSRYLVKRTGEKVFLECVQDMDHENMFWYRQDPGLGLRLIYFSYDVKMKEKGDIPEGYSVSREKKERFSLILESASTNQTSMYLCASSPPSSYEQYFGPGTRLTVT.

The chain uses TRBV5-5 and TRBJ1-5; 7 bases fit TRBD1. With V trimmed by 4 bases and J by 6 bases, 7 bases remained unmatched. The CDR3 has 14 amino acids. Germline CDR1 reads SGHKS; CDR2 reads YYEKEE (reference sequence). The CDR3 region is CASSPDTGVQPQHF. The CDR3 region has the DNA TGTGCCAGCAGCCCGGATACAGGGGTTCAGCCCCAGCATTTT.

The CDR3 sequence is CASSPWTGFTDTQYF. CDR3 nucleotide sequence: TGTGCCAGCTCACCGTGGACAGGGTTCACAGATACGCAGTATTTT. V and J are TRBV18 and TRBJ2-3, with TRBD1 identical over 8 bases. Germline CDR1 is KGHSH and CDR2 is LQKENI. The CDR3 sequence is 15 residues long. V gave up 3 bases and J gave up 2 bases; unmatched junction bases: 4. Based on the CDR3 plus reference TRBV18 and TRBJ2-3, the full variable domain is NAGVMQNPRHLVRRRGQEARLRCSPMKGHSHVYWYRQLPEEGLKFMVYLQKENIIDESGMPKERFSAEFPKEGPSILRIQQVVRGDSAAYFCASSPWTGFTDTQYFGPGTRLTVL.

This clone was detected a few times. V usage is TRBV27 and J usage is TRBJ1-6; D unclear. There are 15 residues in the CDR3. Germline loops: CDR1 MNHEY, CDR2 SMNVEV (reference sequence). Trimming shortened V by 5 bases and J by 2 bases, and 10 bases separated the two germline ends. As DNA, the CDR3 is TGTGCCAGCAGTCCCCCACTGACCTATAATTCACCCCTCCACTTT. Encoded protein: CASSPPLTYNSPLHF.

CDR3 sequence (DNA): TGTGCCAGTAGGTCGGGGACAGGGGGCGCGAGTGGCTACACCTTC. The encoded protein is CASRSGTGGASGYTF. V usage is TRBV19 and J usage is TRBJ1-2; 12 bases map to TRBD1. V lost 6 bases, J lost 7 bases, and 9 bases stayed unmatched. Germline V gene sequence: CDR1 LNHDA, CDR2 SQIVND (reference sequence). The CDR3 runs 15 residues.

The V gene is TRBV28, the J gene TRBJ1-2; 7 bases align to TRBD1. Germline CDR1 and CDR2: MDHEN and SYDVKM. Losses at the gene ends were 6 bases for V and 8 bases for J; bases not matched to a gene: 9. This CDR3 is 13 amino acids long. This chain's CDR3 is CASSLNTGDGYTF. CDR3 in DNA: TGTGCCAGCAGCCTAAACACAGGGGACGGCTACACCTTC.

This clone was detected only once. The V and J genes are TRBV7-2 and TRBJ1-2; a possible D gene is TRBD1 (6 bases). Germline values: CDR1 SGHTA, CDR2 FQGNSA. V shed 5 bases and J shed 5 bases, with 30 bases lying between them. The CDR3 runs 19 residues. CDR3 coding DNA: TGTGCCAGCAGCCCGGCGCCTTTAACAGGGACAATCTCATTTTATGGCTACACCTTC. It is translated as CASSPAPLTGTISFYGYTF.

This rearrangement joins TRBV6-5 to TRBJ1-1, with D possibly being TRBD1 (5 bases). The germline V gene encodes CDR1 MNHEY and CDR2 SVGAGI. Deletions cut 7 bases from V and 0 bases from J, with 15 bases between. This CDR3 has 15 amino acids. Here the CDR3 reads CASIDSIYMNTEAFF. The DNA for the CDR3 is TGTGCCAGCATAGACAGTATTTACATGAACACTGAAGCTTTCTTT.

This CDR3 is CASSPNVVDGYTF. As DNA, the CDR3 is TGCGCCAGCAGCCCTAACGTGGTTGATGGCTACACCTTC. The chain joins TRBV4-1 to TRBJ1-2; D gene uncertain. This CDR3 region has 13 residues. The germline gives CDR1 MGHRA, CDR2 YSYEKL. V dropped 4 bases and J dropped 6 bases, with 12 bases sitting between them.